One sample yielded the 27 T cell receptor beta chains listed below, sequenced in a study of CD8 T cells in Susac syndrome. RNA in amounts of roughly 0.5 to 1 ug was reverse transcribed with random hexamers. TCRdb re-called the immunoSEQ multiplex PCR reads with MiXCR, one entry per CDR3 protein. Among 100,000 to 150,000 distinct CDR3 sequences, roughly 93% were seen once, and the ten largest hold roughly 0.29%. The sample consisted of CD8+ T cells from PBMCs. The receptors originated from a human donor with multiple sclerosis.

The chain carries TRBV2 and TRBJ2-5, with a weak D call TRBD1 (5 bases). This CDR3 region has 13 residues. Germline V gene data show CDR1 as SNHLY and CDR2 as FYNNEI. The germline V and J ends were trimmed by 2 bases and 6 bases, with 10 bases remaining between them. The CDR3 loop is CASSEQGPKTQYF. In DNA, the CDR3 is TGTGCCAGCAGTGAACAGGGTCCGAAGACCCAGTACTTC.

The chain employs TRBV13 and TRBJ2-7; D remains ambiguous. The CDR3 has 15 residues. CDR1 and CDR2 (germline): PRHDT, FYEKMQ (reference sequence). V was pared by 5 bases and J by 3 bases, with 17 bases between. Here the CDR3 reads CASSGQRGYNYEQYF. The DNA for the CDR3 is TGTGCCAGCAGCGGGCAACGAGGCTACAACTACGAGCAGTACTTC. Full variable domain (remainder filled in from reference TRBV13 and TRBJ2-7): AAGVIQSPRHLIKEKRETATLKCYPIPRHDTVYWYQQGPGQDPQFLISFYEKMQSDKGSIPDRFSAQQFSDYHSELNMSSLELGDSALYFCASSGQRGYNYEQYFGPGTRLTVT.

The rearrangement joins TRBV7-9 to TRBJ2-2; D is undetermined. The CDR3 is made up of 12 amino acids. Germline V CDR1 and CDR2: SEHNR, FQNEAQ (reference sequence). V gave up 2 bases and J gave up 3 bases, with 1 base separating them. The CDR3 protein is CASSLYTGELFF. The CDR3 bases are TGTGCCAGCAGCTTATACACCGGGGAGCTGTTTTTT.

The chain links TRBV27 to TRBJ2-2; D call uncertain. The germline V gene encodes CDR1 MNHEY and CDR2 SMNVEV (reference sequence). The V end lost 8 bases, the J end lost 8 bases, and 21 bases lay between the germline ends. The CDR3 runs to 15 residues. For the CDR3, the DNA is TGTGCCAGCGGAGAGAGTCCGGGTTCAACGGGGGAGCTGTTTTTT. Protein: CASGESPGSTGELFF.

This chain's CDR3 is CASSVEGQGSETQYF. Here the CDR3 DNA reads TGTGCCAGCAGCGTAGAGGGACAGGGTTCGGAGACCCAGTACTTC. This chain joins TRBV9 and TRBJ2-5; 9 nucleotides match TRBD1. Looked up from germline, CDR1 is SGDLS and CDR2 is YYNGEE. The CDR3 covers 15 residues. Trimming removed 0 bases from V and 5 bases from J; junction bases left unmatched: 5.

V gene TRBV20-1 combines with J gene TRBJ2-2; D gene unclear. CDR1 is DFQATT, CDR2 SNEGSKA, per germline (reference sequence). The CDR3 loop spans 13 amino acids. Trimming cost V 0 bases and J 1 base, with 3 bases left between them. This CDR3 is CSARDGNTGELFF. CDR3 DNA: TGCAGTGCTAGAGATGGGAACACCGGGGAGCTGTTTTTT.

The V and J genes are TRBV27 and TRBJ2-1; 10 nucleotides line up with TRBD2. Per the germline V gene, CDR1 is MNHEY and CDR2 is SMNVEV (reference sequence). This CDR3 has 15 residues. V lost 5 bases to trimming and J lost 2 bases; unmatched junction nucleotides: 3. The CDR3 loop is CASSAGTSAYNEQFF. The CDR3 nucleotides read TGTGCCAGCAGTGCCGGGACTAGCGCCTACAATGAGCAGTTCTTC.

This rearrangement joins TRBV19 to TRBJ1-1; no definite D call. CDR1 LNHDA and CDR2 SQIVND come from the germline V gene (reference sequence). Trimming took off 0 bases at V and 3 bases at J, with 14 bases between the two ends. The CDR3 sequence is 16 residues long. The CDR3, as DNA: TGTGCCAGTAGTATAGAGGCAGGAACCTTCGACACTGAAGCTTTCTTT. Translated, it gives CASSIEAGTFDTEAFF.

The chain is built from TRBV12-5 and TRBJ1-5; D remains unclear. Germline lookup yields CDR1 LGHNT and CDR2 FRNRAP. Trimming removed 4 bases at V and 11 bases at J, with 9 bases between. The CDR3 covers 11 residues. CDR3 sequence: CASGSGSAQHF. The CDR3 bases are TGTGCTAGTGGTTCAGGTTCGGCCCAGCATTTT.

The V and J genes are TRBV6-1 and TRBJ1-1; no firm D call. V lost 6 bases and J 1 base, leaving 15 bases between the germline ends. CDR3 length: 15 amino acids. Germline CDR1 reads MNHNS; CDR2 reads SASEGT. CDR3 residues: CASSSPSNENTEAFF. CDR3 nucleotides: TGTGCCAGCAGCTCCCCCTCTAATGAGAACACTGAAGCTTTCTTT.

V is TRBV4-1 and J is TRBJ1-1; possible D gene TRBD1, 5 bases. From germline, CDR1 is MGHRA and CDR2 YSYEKL. The CDR3 is 15 amino acids. The V gene lost 0 bases and the J gene lost 2 bases, with 10 bases spanning the gap. The CDR3 spells CASSQDLQGNTEAFF. The CDR3 DNA reads as TGCGCCAGCAGCCAAGATCTCCAGGGTAACACTGAAGCTTTCTTT.

The rearrangement uses TRBV15 and TRBJ1-6; tentative D call: TRBD1 (5 bases). V gave up 5 bases and J gave up 6 bases, with 11 bases separating them. The CDR3 length is 14 residues. Per germline, CDR1 LNHNV and CDR2 YYDKDF (reference sequence). The CDR3 DNA reads TGTGCCACCAGCGGGGGGTCTTCTAATTCACCCCTCCACTTT. Amino acid sequence: CATSGGSSNSPLHF.

This clonotype was recorded only once. The rearrangement joins TRBV2 to TRBJ1-3; D gene unclear. Germline V gene lookup returns CDR1 SNHLY and CDR2 FYNNEI. CDR3 length: 15 amino acids. Trimming removed 7 bases at V and 0 bases at J, with 13 bases between. For the CDR3, the DNA is TGTGCCAGCAACCTCGGTGACAACTCTGGAAACACCATATATTTT. Amino acids: CASNLGDNSGNTIYF.

This sequence joins TRBV9 and TRBJ2-1; either TRBD1 or TRBD2 may supply D (5 bases each). Germline lookup yields CDR1 SGDLS and CDR2 YYNGEE. The CDR3 is 13 amino acids. Trimming cost V 1 base and J 7 bases, with 9 bases left between them. This CDR3 reads CASSVSGANEQFF. In DNA, the CDR3 is TGTGCCAGCAGCGTATCCGGGGCAAATGAGCAGTTCTTC.

V gene TRBV30 combines with J gene TRBJ2-2; D gene ambiguous. This CDR3 spans 15 amino acids. V gave up 0 bases and J gave up 2 bases, with 10 bases separating them. Germline V gives CDR1 GTSNPN, CDR2 SVGIG (reference sequence). CDR3 sequence: CAWSVPETNTGELFF. The CDR3 coding sequence is TGTGCCTGGAGTGTACCGGAGACTAACACCGGGGAGCTGTTTTTT.

The gene calls are TRBV9 and TRBJ2-2, with 9 bases fitting TRBD1. After removal of 3 bases from V and 0 bases from J, the junction contained 6 bases not matched to a gene. This CDR3 is 17 amino acids long. The germline V gene has CDR1 SGDLS and CDR2 YYNGEE. CDR3 loop: CASSGPRTGANTGELFF. The CDR3 region has the DNA TGTGCCAGCAGCGGACCAAGGACAGGGGCGAACACCGGGGAGCTGTTTTTT.

V and J are TRBV3-1 and TRBJ2-7; TRBD1 is a possible D gene (6 bases). Germline lookup yields CDR1 LGHDT and CDR2 YNNKEL (reference sequence). V was trimmed by 2 bases and J by 2 bases, leaving 10 bases between them. This CDR3 is built from 14 residues. DNA of the CDR3: TGTGCCAGCAGCCAAAGAGGGGGTCCCTACGAGCAGTACTTC. Its protein is CASSQRGGPYEQYF.

V is TRBV7-8 and J is TRBJ2-3, with D tentatively TRBD2 (7 bases). This CDR3 contains 16 residues. The germline V gene has CDR1 SGHVS and CDR2 FQNEAQ. V lost 4 bases, J lost 6 bases, and 20 bases lay in between. The CDR3: CASSSLGVGGPDTQYF. DNA of the CDR3: TGTGCCAGCAGCTCACTGGGTGTGGGGGGGCCGGATACGCAGTATTTT.

This clonotype was found once. The rearrangement uses TRBV30 and TRBJ1-5; 10 bases fit TRBD1. CDR1 and CDR2 (germline): GTSNPN, SVGIG (reference sequence). Trimming removed 1 base from V and 4 bases from J; junction bases left unmatched: 4. This CDR3 is 15 amino acids long. The CDR3 region is CAWSAWTGGNQPQHF. For the CDR3, the DNA is TGTGCCTGGAGTGCTTGGACAGGGGGGAATCAGCCCCAGCATTTT.

This clonotype was detected only a few times. V and J are TRBV4-1 and TRBJ1-2; unclear D gene. V lost 0 bases and J 8 bases, leaving 13 bases between the germline ends. The germline V gene has CDR1 MGHRA and CDR2 YSYEKL. The CDR3 extends over 14 amino acids. CDR3 residues: CASSQEGGRDGYTF. The DNA of the CDR3 is TGCGCCAGCAGCCAAGAAGGAGGGAGAGACGGCTACACCTTC.

This sequence joins TRBV4-2 and TRBJ2-7; D not resolved. The CDR3 is made up of 16 amino acids. The germline V gene has CDR1 LGHNA and CDR2 YNFKEQ. V was clipped by 5 bases and J by 2 bases, with 19 bases between them. CDR3 protein: CASSTLPQATPYEQYV. CDR3 DNA: TGTGCCAGCAGCACCCTTCCGCAGGCCACTCCCTACGAGCAGTACGTC.

The chain uses TRBV30 and TRBJ2-7, with 10 bases fitting TRBD1. V lost 2 bases and J lost 6; bases outside the gene matches: 7. Germline-derived CDR1 and CDR2 are GTSNPN and SVGIG (reference sequence). This CDR3 is built from 14 residues. The CDR3 sequence is CAWSFGTGASEQYF. The CDR3 nucleotides read TGTGCCTGGAGTTTTGGGACAGGGGCCTCCGAGCAGTACTTC.

The chain uses TRBV4-1 and TRBJ2-5; no reliable D call. Germline CDR1 is MGHRA and CDR2 is YSYEKL. V was shortened by 0 bases and J by 0 bases, with 8 bases between the two germline ends. CDR3 size: 15 residues. The chain's CDR3 is CASSQDSSNQETQYF. In DNA form, the CDR3 reads TGCGCCAGCAGCCAAGACAGTTCGAACCAAGAGACCCAGTACTTC.

The gene calls are TRBV30 and TRBJ2-5; 7 bases agree with TRBD2. Trimming took 1 base from V and 4 from J; bases not matched to a gene: 12. CDR1 is GTSNPN, CDR2 SVGIG, per germline (reference sequence). The CDR3 length is 16 residues. CDR3 protein: CAWSGRSGARRETQYF. Written as DNA, the CDR3 is TGTGCCTGGAGTGGACGGAGCGGGGCGAGGCGAGAGACCCAGTACTTC.

CDR3 protein: CASSLTPVGYTF. The CDR3 bases are TGTGCCAGCAGTTTAACCCCGGTTGGCTACACCTTC. V is TRBV12-3 or TRBV12-4 and J is TRBJ1-2, with no clear D. With 2 bases removed from V and 7 bases from J, the gap between germline ends came to 8 bases. This CDR3 region has 12 residues.

The V and J genes are TRBV5-1 and TRBJ1-6; 11 positions match TRBD1. The CDR3 sequence is 19 residues long. From germline, CDR1 is SGHRS and CDR2 YFSETQ. V shed 2 bases and J 7 bases; nucleotides not matched to a gene: 14. The CDR3 region has the DNA TGCGCCAGCAGCTTCGCTAACGGACAGGGGGCTTTCGGGAATTCACCCCTCCACTTT. This codes for CASSFANGQGAFGNSPLHF.

The chain employs TRBV11-3 and TRBJ2-2, with D unclear. Germline CDR1 and CDR2: SGHNT and YENEEA. The CDR3 has 14 residues. The germline V and J ends were trimmed by 5 bases and 1 base, with 8 bases remaining between them. The CDR3 region has the DNA TGTGCCAGCAGCCCGACTTGGAACACCGGGGAGCTGTTTTTT. Protein: CASSPTWNTGELFF.